These T cell receptor beta chains were read from a single sample in a study of memory CD4+ T cells and cytomegalovirus serostatus. The table came from immunoSEQ multiplex PCR; TCRdb's copy has only in-frame clones and leaves some out. The sample includes tens of thousands of clones, approximately 81% of them seen just once. The sample comprised memory CD4+ T cells from blood. The receptors stem from an adult in good health and CMV-seronegative. Some clones in this sample may be carry-over from other donors' samples. Each CDR3 is given with its conserved first and last residue. The D gene is left open where the match is weak. A clone size is listed for some rows: how often the clone was seen (once, few, many), or a class if it is expanded.

.,TRBV6-5,.,TRBJ1-2,CASSSAGGYTF,TGTGCCAGCAGTTCGGCGGGTGGCTACACCTTC
.,TRBV28,.,TRBJ1-3,CASSSDTIYF,TGTGCCAGCAGTTCGGACACCATATATTTT
.,TRBV6-1,.,TRBJ1-4,CASSVGLRQGPEKLFF,TGTGCCAGCAGTGTAGGTCTGCGGCAGGGCCCTGAAAAACTGTTTTTT
.,TRBV27,.,TRBJ2-5,CASRRSSPQETQYF,TGTGCCAGCAGACGGAGCAGTCCACAAGAGACCCAGTACTTC
.,TRBV4-3,.,TRBJ2-7,CASSLGRDSSYEQYF,TGCGCCAGCAGCCTAGGCCGGGACTCCTCCTACGAGCAGTACTTC
TRBD1,TRBV2,.,TRBJ1-2,CASSTQGGTDGYTF,TGTGCCAGCAGTACTCAAGGGGGGACAGATGGCTACACCTTC
.,TRBV28,few,TRBJ1-5,CASSSTSTEQPQHF,TGTGCCAGCAGTTCCACTTCGACTGAGCAGCCCCAGCATTTT
.,TRBV5-6,.,TRBJ2-2,CASSLLVGGLVTGELFF,TGTGCCAGCAGCTTGTTAGTGGGAGGCTTAGTAACCGGGGAGCTGTTTTTT
TRBD2,TRBV4-3,.,TRBJ2-2,CASSQVVTTSGVNTGELFF,TGCGCCAGCAGCCAGGTTGTCACGACTAGCGGGGTGAACACCGGGGAGCTGTTTTTT
.,TRBV7-2,.,TRBJ2-3,CASSLGGGRADTQYF,TGTGCCAGCAGCTTGGGGGGCGGGAGAGCAGATACGCAGTATTTT